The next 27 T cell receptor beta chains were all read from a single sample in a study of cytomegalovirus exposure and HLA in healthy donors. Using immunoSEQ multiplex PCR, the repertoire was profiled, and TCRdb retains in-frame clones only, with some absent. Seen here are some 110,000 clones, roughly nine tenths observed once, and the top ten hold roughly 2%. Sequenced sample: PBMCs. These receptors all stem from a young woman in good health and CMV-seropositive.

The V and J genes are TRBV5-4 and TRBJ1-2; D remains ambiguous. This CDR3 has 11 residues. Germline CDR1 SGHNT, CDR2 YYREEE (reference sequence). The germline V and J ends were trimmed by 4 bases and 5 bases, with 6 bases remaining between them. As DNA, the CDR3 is TGTGCCAGCAGCGGAGTGTATGGCTACACCTTC. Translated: CASSGVYGYTF.

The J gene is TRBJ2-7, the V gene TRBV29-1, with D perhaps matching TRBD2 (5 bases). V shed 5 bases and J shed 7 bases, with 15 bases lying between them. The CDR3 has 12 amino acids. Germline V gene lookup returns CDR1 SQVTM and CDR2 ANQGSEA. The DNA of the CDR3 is TGCAGCGTTCTCACCGGGGTGGGGGAGCAGTACTTC. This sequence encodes CSVLTGVGEQYF.

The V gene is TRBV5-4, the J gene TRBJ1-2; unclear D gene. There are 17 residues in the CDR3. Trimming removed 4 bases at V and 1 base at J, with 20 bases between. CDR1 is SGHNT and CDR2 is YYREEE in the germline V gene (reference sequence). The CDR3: CASSISGPQTINYGYTF. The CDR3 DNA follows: TGTGCCAGCAGCATCTCCGGTCCCCAAACGATTAACTATGGCTACACCTTC.

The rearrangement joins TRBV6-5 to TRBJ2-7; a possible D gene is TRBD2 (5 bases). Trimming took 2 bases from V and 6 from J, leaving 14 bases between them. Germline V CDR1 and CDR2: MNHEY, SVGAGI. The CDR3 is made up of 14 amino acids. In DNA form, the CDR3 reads TGTGCCAGCAGTTACACCGGAGGTGCGGCCGAGCAGTACGTC. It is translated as CASSYTGGAAEQYV.

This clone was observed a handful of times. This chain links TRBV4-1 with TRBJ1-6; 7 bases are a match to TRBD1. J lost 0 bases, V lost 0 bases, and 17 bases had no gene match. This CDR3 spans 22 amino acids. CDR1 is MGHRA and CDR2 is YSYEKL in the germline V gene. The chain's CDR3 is CASSQDPPGRTGSASYNSPLHF. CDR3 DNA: TGCGCCAGCAGCCAAGATCCTCCTGGGCGGACAGGCTCTGCCTCCTATAATTCACCCCTCCACTTT.

This chain's CDR3 is CAITTGGADTQYF. CDR3 nucleotides: TGTGCCATCACCACAGGGGGCGCAGATACGCAGTATTTT. This chain uses TRBV10-3 with TRBJ2-3, with 9 bases that match TRBD1. CDR1 is ENHRY and CDR2 is SYGVKD in the germline V gene. V shed 7 bases and J 4 bases; nucleotides not matched to a gene: 3. This CDR3 region has 13 residues.

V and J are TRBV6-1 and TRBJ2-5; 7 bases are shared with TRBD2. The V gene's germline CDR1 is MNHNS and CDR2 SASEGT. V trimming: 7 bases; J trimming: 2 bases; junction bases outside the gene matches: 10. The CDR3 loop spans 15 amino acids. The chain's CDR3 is CASTRGGIWQETQYF. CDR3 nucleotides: TGTGCCAGCACTCGGGGAGGGATTTGGCAAGAGACCCAGTACTTC.

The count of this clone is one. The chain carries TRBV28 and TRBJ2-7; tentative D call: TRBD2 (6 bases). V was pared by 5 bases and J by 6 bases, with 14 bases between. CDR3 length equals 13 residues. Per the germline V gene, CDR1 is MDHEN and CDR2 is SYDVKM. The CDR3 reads CASSPSGVREQYV. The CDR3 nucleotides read TGTGCCAGCAGTCCCTCGGGGGTTCGCGAGCAGTACGTC.

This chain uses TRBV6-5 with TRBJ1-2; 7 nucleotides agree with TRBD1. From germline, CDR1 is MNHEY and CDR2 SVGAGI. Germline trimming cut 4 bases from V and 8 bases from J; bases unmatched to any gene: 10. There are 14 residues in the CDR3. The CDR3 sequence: CASSSTGAAGGYTF. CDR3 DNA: TGTGCCAGCAGTTCAACAGGGGCGGCGGGCGGCTACACCTTC.

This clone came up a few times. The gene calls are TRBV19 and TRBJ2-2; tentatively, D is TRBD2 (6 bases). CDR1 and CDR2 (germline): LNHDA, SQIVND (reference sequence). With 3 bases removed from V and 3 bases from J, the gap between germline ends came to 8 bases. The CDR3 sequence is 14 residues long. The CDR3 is CASSIGGYTGELFF. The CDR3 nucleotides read TGTGCCAGTAGTATTGGGGGGTACACCGGGGAGCTGTTTTTT.

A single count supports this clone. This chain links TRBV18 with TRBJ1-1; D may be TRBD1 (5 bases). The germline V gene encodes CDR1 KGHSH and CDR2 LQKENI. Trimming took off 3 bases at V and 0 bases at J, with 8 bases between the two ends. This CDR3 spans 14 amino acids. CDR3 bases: TGTGCCAGCTCACCGGCAGGGCTGAACACTGAAGCTTTCTTT. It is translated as CASSPAGLNTEAFF.

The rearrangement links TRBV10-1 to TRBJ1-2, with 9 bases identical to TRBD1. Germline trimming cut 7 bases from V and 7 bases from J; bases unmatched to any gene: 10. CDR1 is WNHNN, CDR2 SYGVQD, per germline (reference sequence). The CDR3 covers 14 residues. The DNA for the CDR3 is TGCGCCAGCATTAGGGGACAGGGCTGCCGTGGCTACACCTTC. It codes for CASIRGQGCRGYTF.

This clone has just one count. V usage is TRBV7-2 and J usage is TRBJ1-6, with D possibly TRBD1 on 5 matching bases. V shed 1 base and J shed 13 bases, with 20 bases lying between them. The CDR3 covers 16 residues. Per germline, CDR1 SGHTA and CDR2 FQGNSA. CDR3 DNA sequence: TGTGCCAGCAGCTTAGGGCAGGGTGCCTGGCAGGGTCCCCTCCACTTT. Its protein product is CASSLGQGAWQGPLHF.

CDR3 sequence (DNA): TGTGCCAGCAGTCCCCGGCCGACAGGGGGCCCCTATAATTCACCCCTCCACTTT. Translating gives CASSPRPTGGPYNSPLHF. The V call is TRBV27, the J call TRBJ1-6; 10 nucleotides agree with TRBD1. Germline assignment: CDR1 MNHEY and CDR2 SMNVEV (reference sequence). Trimming took 5 bases from V and 2 from J; bases not matched to a gene: 9. The CDR3 length is 18 residues.

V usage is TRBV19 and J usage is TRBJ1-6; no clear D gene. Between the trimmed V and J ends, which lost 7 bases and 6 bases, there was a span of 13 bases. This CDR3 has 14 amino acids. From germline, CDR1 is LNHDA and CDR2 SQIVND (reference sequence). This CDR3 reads CASTERALNSPLHF. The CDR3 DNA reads TGTGCCAGTACTGAGAGGGCGCTTAATTCACCCCTCCACTTT. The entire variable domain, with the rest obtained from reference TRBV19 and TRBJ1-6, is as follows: DGGITQSPKYLFRKEGQNVTLSCEQNLNHDAMYWYRQDPGQGLRLIYYSQIVNDFQKGDIAEGYSVSREKKESFPLTVTSAQKNPTAFYLCASTERALNSPLHFGNGTRLTVT.

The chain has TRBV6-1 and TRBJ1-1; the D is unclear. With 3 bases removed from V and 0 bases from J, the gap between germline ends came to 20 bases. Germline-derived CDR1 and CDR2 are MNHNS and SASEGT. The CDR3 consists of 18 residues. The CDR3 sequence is CASSDLGKREPMNTEAFF. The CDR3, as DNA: TGTGCCAGCAGTGATCTGGGTAAGCGAGAACCGATGAACACTGAAGCTTTCTTT.

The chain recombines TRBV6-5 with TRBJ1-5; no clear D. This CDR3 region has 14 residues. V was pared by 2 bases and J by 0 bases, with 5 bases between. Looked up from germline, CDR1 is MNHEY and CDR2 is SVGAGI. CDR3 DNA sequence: TGTGCCAGCAGTTACCTAAATAGCAATCAGCCCCAGCATTTT. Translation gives CASSYLNSNQPQHF.

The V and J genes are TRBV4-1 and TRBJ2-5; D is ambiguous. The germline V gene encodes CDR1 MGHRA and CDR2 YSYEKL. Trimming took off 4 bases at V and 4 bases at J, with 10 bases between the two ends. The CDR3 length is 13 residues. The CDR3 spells CASSLLAGETQYF. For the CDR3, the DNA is TGCGCCAGCAGCCTTCTGGCAGGAGAGACCCAGTACTTC.

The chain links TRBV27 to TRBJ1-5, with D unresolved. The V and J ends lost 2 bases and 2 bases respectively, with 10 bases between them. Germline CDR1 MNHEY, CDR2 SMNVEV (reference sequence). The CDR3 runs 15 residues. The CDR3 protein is CASSLVGRGNQPQHF. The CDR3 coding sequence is TGTGCCAGCAGTTTAGTGGGGAGGGGCAATCAGCCCCAGCATTTT.

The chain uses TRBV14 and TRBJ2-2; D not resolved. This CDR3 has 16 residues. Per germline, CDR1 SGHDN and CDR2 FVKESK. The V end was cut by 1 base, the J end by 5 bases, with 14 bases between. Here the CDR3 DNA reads TGTGCCAGCAGCCAAGGAGGTCCCCTCGGGACCGGGGAGCTGTTTTTT. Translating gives CASSQGGPLGTGELFF.

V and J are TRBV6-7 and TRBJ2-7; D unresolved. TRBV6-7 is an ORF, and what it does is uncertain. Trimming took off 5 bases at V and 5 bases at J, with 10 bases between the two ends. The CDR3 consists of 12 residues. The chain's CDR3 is CASSQVADEQYV. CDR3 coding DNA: TGTGCCAGCAGTCAGGTTGCCGACGAGCAGTACGTC.

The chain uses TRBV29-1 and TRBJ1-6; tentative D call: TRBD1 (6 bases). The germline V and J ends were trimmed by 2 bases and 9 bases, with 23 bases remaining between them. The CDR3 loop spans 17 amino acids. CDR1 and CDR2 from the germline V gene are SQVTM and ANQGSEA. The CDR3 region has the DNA TGCAGCGTTGAATCTGAGCGAACGGGGGGCGTTGGTTCACCCCTCCACTTT. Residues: CSVESERTGGVGSPLHF.

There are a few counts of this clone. Here the CDR3 reads CASRGQGNSPLHF. The CDR3 DNA follows: TGTGCCAGCAGGGGCCAGGGGAATTCACCCCTCCACTTT. The chain employs TRBV2 and TRBJ1-6, with D maybe TRBD1 (6 bases). Trimming pared 6 bases from V and 7 bases from J, leaving 10 bases between. Germline V gives CDR1 SNHLY, CDR2 FYNNEI. The CDR3 loop spans 13 amino acids.

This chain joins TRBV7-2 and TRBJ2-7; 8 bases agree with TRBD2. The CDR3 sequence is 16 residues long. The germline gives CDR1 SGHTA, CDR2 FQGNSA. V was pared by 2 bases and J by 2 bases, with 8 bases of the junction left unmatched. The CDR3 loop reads CASSLRARGGPYEQYF. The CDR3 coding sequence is TGTGCCAGCAGCTTAAGGGCCCGCGGGGGGCCCTACGAGCAGTACTTC.

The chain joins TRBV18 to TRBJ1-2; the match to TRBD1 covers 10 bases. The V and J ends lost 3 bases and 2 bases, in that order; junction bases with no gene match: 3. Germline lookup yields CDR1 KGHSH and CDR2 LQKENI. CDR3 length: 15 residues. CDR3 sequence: CASSPSGQGNYGYTF. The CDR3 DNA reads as TGTGCCAGCTCACCGTCGGGACAGGGGAACTATGGCTACACCTTC.

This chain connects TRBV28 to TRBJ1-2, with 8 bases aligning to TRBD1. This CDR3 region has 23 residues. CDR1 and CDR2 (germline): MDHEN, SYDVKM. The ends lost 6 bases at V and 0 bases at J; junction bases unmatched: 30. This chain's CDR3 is CASSSYLNRKEVGQESTNYGYTF. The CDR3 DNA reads TGTGCCAGCAGCTCCTACTTAAACCGGAAGGAAGTGGGACAGGAGAGTACTAACTATGGCTACACCTTC.

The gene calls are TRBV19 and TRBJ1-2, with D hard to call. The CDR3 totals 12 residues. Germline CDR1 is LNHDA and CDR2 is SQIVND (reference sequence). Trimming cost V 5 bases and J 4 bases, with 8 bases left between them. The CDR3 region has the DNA TGTGCCAGTAGTTGGGGAGTCTATGGCTACACCTTC. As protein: CASSWGVYGYTF.